The sequence of this T cell receptor beta chain was determined in a study of blood T cells in healthy people across ages. V was cut by 6 bases and J by 6 bases, with 10 bases left in between. The CDR3 runs 11 residues. The germline CDR1 and CDR2 sequences are DFQATT and SNEGSKA (reference sequence). There are a few counts of this clonotype. Next came a second PCR, run for about 7 to 12 cycles, which used a sample-barcoded 5' primer along with a J-beta primer mix. Sequencing yielded, for each sample, at least 2.5 million paired-end reads carrying CDR3. TCRdb re-analysed the 5' RACE reads in MiXCR, keeping a single row per CDR3 protein. The sample yields about 1.7 million distinct CDR3 sequences, 28% seen once.

The sample was blood. This clonotype was obtained from a woman under 40 in good health. The chain carries TRBV20-1 and TRBJ2-3, with no clear D. The CDR3 protein is CSAPVSDTQYF. DNA for the CDR3: TGCAGTGCGCCAGTATCGGATACGCAGTATTTT.